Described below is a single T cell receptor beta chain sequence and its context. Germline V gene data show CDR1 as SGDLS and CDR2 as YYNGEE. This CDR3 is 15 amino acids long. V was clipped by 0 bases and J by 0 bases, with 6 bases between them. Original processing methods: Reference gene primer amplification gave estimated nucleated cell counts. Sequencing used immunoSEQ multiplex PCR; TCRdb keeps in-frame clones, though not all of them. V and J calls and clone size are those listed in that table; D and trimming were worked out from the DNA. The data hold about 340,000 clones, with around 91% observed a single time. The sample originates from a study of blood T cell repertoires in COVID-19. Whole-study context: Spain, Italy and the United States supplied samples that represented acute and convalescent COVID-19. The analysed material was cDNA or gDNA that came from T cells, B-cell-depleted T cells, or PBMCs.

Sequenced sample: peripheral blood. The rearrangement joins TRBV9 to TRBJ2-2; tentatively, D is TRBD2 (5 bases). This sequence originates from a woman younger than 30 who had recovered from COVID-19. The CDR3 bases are TGTGCCAGCAGCGTAGCGGGGACGAACACCGGGGAGCTGTTTTTT. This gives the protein CASSVAGTNTGELFF.